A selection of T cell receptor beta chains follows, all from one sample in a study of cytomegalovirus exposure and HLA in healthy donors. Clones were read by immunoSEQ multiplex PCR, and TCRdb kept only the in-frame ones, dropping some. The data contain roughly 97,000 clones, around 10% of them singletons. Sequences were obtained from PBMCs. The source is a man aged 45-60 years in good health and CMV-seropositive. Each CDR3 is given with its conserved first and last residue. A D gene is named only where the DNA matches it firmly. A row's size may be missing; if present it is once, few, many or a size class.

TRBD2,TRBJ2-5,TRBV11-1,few,CASSPWGGLAGGETQYF,TGTGCCAGCAGCCCCTGGGGCGGACTAGCGGGAGGCGAGACCCAGTACTTC
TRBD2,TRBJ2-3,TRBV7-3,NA,CASSSGLAGGTDTQYF,TGTGCCAGCAGCTCGGGACTAGCGGGGGGCACAGATACGCAGTATTTT
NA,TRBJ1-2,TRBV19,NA,CASSIEPTGVNYGYTF,TGTGCCAGTAGTATAGAGCCCACAGGAGTTAACTATGGCTACACCTTC
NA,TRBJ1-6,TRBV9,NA,CASSVGEYGRSPLNF,TGTGCCAGCAGCGTAGGGGAGTATGGCAGATCACCCCTCAACTTT
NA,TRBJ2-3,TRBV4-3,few,CASSRTTGRPDTQYF,TGCGCCAGCAGCCGAACGACAGGGAGGCCAGATACGCAGTATTTT
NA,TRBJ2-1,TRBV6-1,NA,CASSDYQGPYNEQFF,TGTGCCAGCAGTGATTATCAGGGGCCCTACAATGAGCAGTTCTTC
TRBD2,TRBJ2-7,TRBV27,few,CASSLRGLALEQYF,TGTGCCAGCAGTTTAAGGGGACTAGCGCTCGAGCAGTACTTC
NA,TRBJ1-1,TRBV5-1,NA,CASSLLGSLNTEAFF,TGCGCCAGCAGCCTGTTGGGCAGTTTGAACACTGAAGCTTTCTTT
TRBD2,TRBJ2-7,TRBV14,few,CASSFRDVSQRDSYEQYF,TGTGCCAGCAGCTTTAGAGACGTTTCTCAGCGGGACTCGTACGAGCAGTACTTC
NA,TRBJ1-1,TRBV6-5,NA,CASSYRQNTEAFF,TGTGCCAGCAGTTATAGACAGAACACTGAAGCTTTCTTT
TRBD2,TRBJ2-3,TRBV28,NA,CASSLFPSGSTDTQYF,TGTGCCAGCAGTTTATTCCCTAGCGGGAGCACAGATACGCAGTATTTT